This T cell receptor beta chain was retrieved from a study of T-cell memory formation after mild COVID-19. Findings of the study overall: The study found contracting CD4+ clones mainly in CM and EM and contracting CD8+ clones in EMRA. Later expanders leaned toward CD4+, whereas clones contracting from day 15 to 85 were balanced CD4/CD8.

cDNA libraries for TCR alpha and TCR beta, carrying sample barcodes and UMIs, came from 5'RACE with constant-segment primers. TCRdb re-analysed the 5' RACE reads in MiXCR, keeping a single row per CDR3 protein. The data show roughly 300,000 distinct CDR3 sequences, with roughly an eighth seen just once and 20% to 25% held by the top ten. V shed 8 bases and J shed 6 bases, with 17 bases lying between them. The CDR3 has 13 residues. In germline, CDR1 is MNHEY, CDR2 SVGAGI. Note on this clonotype: No antigen is known for it.

The genes are TRBV6-5 and TRBJ2-7, with D uncertain. Sequencing used PBMCs or a T cell subset sorted from them (not recorded which). The sequence derives from a young man who had mild COVID-19 (a few samples of this study predate the infection). Cell type and time point are not known. The CDR3 DNA sequence: TGTGCCAGCTCGTTCCATCTAAGTCCCGAGCAGTACTTC. It yields the protein CASSFHLSPEQYF.